The 14 T cell receptor beta chains reported below all come from one sample, sequenced in a study of blood T cell repertoires in COVID-19. Only in-frame clones appear in the TCRdb table, and some are missing; sequencing was by immunoSEQ multiplex PCR. Counted here are some 300,000 clones, over 90% occurring once; the ten biggest clones make up 3.5% to 5%. Material for sequencing was PBMCs or T cells enriched from blood (not recorded which). These receptors were taken from a woman younger than 45 who had been exposed to COVID-19.

This chain joins TRBV6-5 and TRBJ1-4, with D unresolved. V was cut by 8 bases and J by 8 bases, with 15 bases left in between. Germline CDR1 MNHEY, CDR2 SVGAGI. This CDR3 comprises 13 residues. The CDR3 region has the DNA TGTGCCAGCCTCCGTGGAGGTGAGGAAAAACTGTTTTTT. Translated, it gives CASLRGGEEKLFF.

The chain joins TRBV18 to TRBJ1-3, with D possibly being TRBD1 (5 bases). Per germline, CDR1 KGHSH and CDR2 LQKENI. The CDR3 covers 16 residues. The germline V and J ends were trimmed by 1 base and 0 bases, with 10 bases remaining between them. CDR3: CASSPRTPSSGNTIYF. The DNA for the CDR3 is TGTGCCAGCTCACCACGGACACCCAGCTCTGGAAACACCATATATTTT.

The DNA for the CDR3 is TGCAGCGTTGACGGGGGGACAGATACGCAGTATTTT. Its translation is CSVDGGTDTQYF. J is TRBJ2-3 and V is TRBV29-1; 7 nucleotides align to TRBD2. Trimming removed 3 bases from V and 3 bases from J; junction bases left unmatched: 0. The CDR3 is 12 amino acids. The V gene's germline CDR1 is SQVTM and CDR2 ANQGSEA.

This clone was counted a single time. Within the sample, other DNA sequences also encode this same CDR3. This chain links TRBV5-1 with TRBJ2-5, with TRBD1 matching 7 bases. Losses at the gene ends were 0 bases for V and 3 bases for J; bases not matched to a gene: 2. Germline V gene sequence: CDR1 SGHRS, CDR2 YFSETQ. The CDR3 runs to 14 residues. The CDR3 DNA follows: TGCGCCAGCAGCTTGGACAGGGGTGAAGAGACCCAGTACTTC. This codes for CASSLDRGEETQYF.

This clone was detected only once. Other DNA sequences in this sample translate to the same CDR3. V usage is TRBV7-6 and J usage is TRBJ1-1; 10 positions agree with TRBD1. The J segment lost 5 bases and the V segment lost 3 bases, leaving 6 bases of the junction unmatched. Germline CDR1 and CDR2: SGHVS and FNYEAQ. There are 15 residues in the CDR3. The CDR3 DNA reads TGTGCCAGCAGCTTTGGGACAGGGGAAGGGACTGAAGCTTTCTTT. Its translation is CASSFGTGEGTEAFF. The full variable domain, with the rest looked up from reference TRBV7-6 and TRBJ1-1, is GAGVSQSPRYKVTKRGQDVALRCDPISGHVSLYWYRQALGQGPEFLTYFNYEAQQDKSGLPNDRFSAERPEGSISTLTIQRTEQRDSAMYRCASSFGTGEGTEAFFGQGTRLTVV.

This clone was counted a few times. The sample has other DNA sequences that encode this CDR3 too. The chain is built from TRBV20-1 and TRBJ1-5; possible D gene TRBD1, 6 bases. Germline CDR1 DFQATT, CDR2 SNEGSKA (reference sequence). Trimming left V 3 bases short and J 1 base short, with 13 bases between. This CDR3 contains 15 residues. The CDR3: CSASAGVRSNQPQHF. CDR3 nucleotide sequence: TGCAGTGCTAGTGCAGGGGTTAGGAGCAATCAGCCCCAGCATTTT.

This clone occurred once. The chain uses TRBV2 and TRBJ2-7, with 7 positions matching TRBD1. CDR1 SNHLY and CDR2 FYNNEI come from the germline V gene. Trimming removed 10 bases from V and 5 bases from J; junction bases left unmatched: 11. CDR3 length: 13 amino acids. CDR3 sequence reads: CATNRGGADEQYF. CDR3 DNA sequence: TGTGCCACAAACAGGGGTGGGGCCGACGAGCAGTACTTC.

This clone was detected only once. The rearrangement joins TRBV4-1 to TRBJ1-5; D uncertain. This CDR3 comprises 14 residues. V was clipped by 2 bases and J by 4 bases, with 9 bases between them. Germline-derived CDR1 and CDR2 are MGHRA and YSYEKL. The CDR3 nucleotides are TGCGCCAGCAGCCAAAAAAGAGGTAATCAGCCCCAGCATTTT. Translating gives CASSQKRGNQPQHF.

Written as DNA, the CDR3 is TGTGCCAGCAGCTTCCGGGGAACAGGGTCCCACGAGCAGTACTTC. Residues: CASSFRGTGSHEQYF. The gene calls are TRBV5-5 and TRBJ2-7; perhaps TRBD1 as D (6 bases). Looked up from germline, CDR1 is SGHKS and CDR2 is YYEKEE (reference sequence). The CDR3 is made up of 15 amino acids. V dropped 2 bases and J dropped 5 bases, with 17 bases sitting between them.

The V gene is TRBV6-5, the J gene TRBJ2-7, with 7 bases aligning to TRBD2. The germline gives CDR1 MNHEY, CDR2 SVGAGI. The V gene end was trimmed by 8 bases and the J gene end by 1 base; junction bases not matched to a gene: 5. The CDR3 totals 13 residues. CDR3 sequence reads: CASRPGGSYEQYF. The CDR3 DNA is TGTGCCAGCCGGCCGGGGGGATCCTACGAGCAGTACTTC.

The gene calls are TRBV4-3 and TRBJ1-2; the D is unclear. The CDR3 has 14 amino acids. Trimming removed 4 bases from V and 7 bases from J, with 16 bases in between. Germline V gives CDR1 LGHNA, CDR2 YSLEER. The CDR3, as DNA: TGCGCCAGCAGCCCCGGACTGAGTCGGAGTGGCTACACCTTC. It specifies CASSPGLSRSGYTF.

This chain links TRBV9 with TRBJ1-4; tentative D call: TRBD1 (6 bases). The germline V gene encodes CDR1 SGDLS and CDR2 YYNGEE. The CDR3 is 15 amino acids. Trimming cost V 0 bases and J 10 bases, with 16 bases left between them. CDR3 residues: CASSVAGGHGGKLFF. In DNA, the CDR3 is TGTGCCAGCAGCGTAGCTGGGGGCCACGGCGGAAAACTGTTTTTT.

CDR3 nucleotides: TGTGCTAGTGGTTCAACTTCAGGGTCTAGCAATCAGCCCCAGCATTTT. Translated: CASGSTSGSSNQPQHF. V gene TRBV12-5 combines with J gene TRBJ1-5; possibly TRBD1 for D (5 bases). Trimming cost V 4 bases and J 0 bases, with 13 bases left between them. Germline V gene lookup returns CDR1 LGHNT and CDR2 FRNRAP. This CDR3 contains 16 residues.

This clone was counted a single time. The genes are TRBV9 and TRBJ1-1; possibly TRBD1 for D (5 bases). V was shortened by 3 bases and J by 1 base, with 10 bases between the two germline ends. This CDR3 has 14 amino acids. Germline V lookup: CDR1 SGDLS, CDR2 YYNGEE. This chain's CDR3 is CASSESTGNTEAFF. As DNA, the CDR3 is TGTGCCAGCAGCGAAAGCACAGGGAACACTGAAGCTTTCTTT. The full variable domain, completed using reference TRBV9 and TRBJ1-1, is DSGVTQTPKHLITATGQRVTLRCSPRSGDLSVYWYQQSLDQGLQFLIQYYNGEERAKGNILERFSAQQFPDLHSELNLSSLELGDSALYFCASSESTGNTEAFFGQGTRLTVV.